This T cell receptor beta chain is from a study of blood T cell repertoires in COVID-19. Across the whole study: Samples of COVID-19 (acute and convalescent) were obtained from the United States, Italy and Spain. Sample material is recorded as cDNA or gDNA derived from T cells, B-cell-depleted T cells, or PBMCs.

As concerns this clone: Within the sample, other DNA sequences also encode this same CDR3.

Germline assignment: CDR1 SGHRS and CDR2 YFSETQ. The CDR3 is 14 amino acids. V lost 4 bases, J lost 5 bases, and 7 bases stayed unmatched. Per the original data handling: Reference gene primer amplification yielded estimated nucleated cell counts. Libraries were prepared by immunoSEQ multiplex PCR; TCRdb keeps only in-frame clonotypes and omits some of them. D and trimming come from the DNA, and the V and J calls and clone size come from that table. Of more than 200,000 clones in the sample, roughly 90% are singletons; the top ten hold 3.5% to 4.5%. Participant age was roughly 18 to 100 years, and participants resided in roughly 25 US areas.

The sequence was obtained from a woman in her twenties or thirties who had recovered from COVID-19. The chain employs TRBV5-1 and TRBJ1-1; 8 nucleotides match TRBD1. Sequenced material: PBMCs or T cells enriched from blood (not recorded which). The CDR3: CASSPGQGGTEAFF. DNA of the CDR3: TGCGCCAGCAGCCCAGGACAGGGTGGGACTGAAGCTTTCTTT.